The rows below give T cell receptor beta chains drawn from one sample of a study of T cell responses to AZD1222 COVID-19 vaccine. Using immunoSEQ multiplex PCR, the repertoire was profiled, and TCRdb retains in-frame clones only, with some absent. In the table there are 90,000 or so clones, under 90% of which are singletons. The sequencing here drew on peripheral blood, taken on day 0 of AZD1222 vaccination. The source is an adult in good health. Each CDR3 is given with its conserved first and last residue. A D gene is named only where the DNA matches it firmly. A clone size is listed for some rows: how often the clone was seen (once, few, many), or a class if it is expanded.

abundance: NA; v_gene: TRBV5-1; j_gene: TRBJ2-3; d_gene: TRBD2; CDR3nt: TGCGCCAGCAGCTCGCGGACTAGCGGGAGGGTGACAGATACGCAGTATTTT; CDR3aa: CASSSRTSGRVTDTQYF
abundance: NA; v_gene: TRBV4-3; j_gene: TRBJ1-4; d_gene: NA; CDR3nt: TGCGCCAGCAGCCAAGAATTCGGCAGGGTAGGTGAAAAACTGTTTTTT; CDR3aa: CASSQEFGRVGEKLFF
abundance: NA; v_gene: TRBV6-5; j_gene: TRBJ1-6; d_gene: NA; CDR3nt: TGTGCCAGCAGTTACTCTGGCAGGGTTGGATCACCCCTCCACTTT; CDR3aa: CASSYSGRVGSPLHF
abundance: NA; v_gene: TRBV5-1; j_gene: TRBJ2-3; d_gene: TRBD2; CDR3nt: TGCGCCAGCCGGCGGGAGGGCCGAAGCACAGATACGCAGTATTTT; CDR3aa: CASRREGRSTDTQYF
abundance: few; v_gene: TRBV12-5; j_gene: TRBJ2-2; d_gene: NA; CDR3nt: TGTGCTAGTGGTACCCGTCTAGGGGGAAGATACACCGGGGAGCTGTTTTTT; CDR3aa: CASGTRLGGRYTGELFF
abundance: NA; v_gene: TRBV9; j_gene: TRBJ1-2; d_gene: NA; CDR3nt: TGTGCCAGCAGCGTATCGACTGGGAGGACCCTCCGTGGCTACACCTTC; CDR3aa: CASSVSTGRTLRGYTF
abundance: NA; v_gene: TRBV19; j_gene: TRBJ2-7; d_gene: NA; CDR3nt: TGTGCCAGTATGGGTGTCTCCTACGAGCAGTACTTC; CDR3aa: CASMGVSYEQYF
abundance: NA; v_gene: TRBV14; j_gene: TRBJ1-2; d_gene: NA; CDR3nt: TGTGCCAGCAGCCCTACAGGGACCTATGGCTACACCTTC; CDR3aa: CASSPTGTYGYTF
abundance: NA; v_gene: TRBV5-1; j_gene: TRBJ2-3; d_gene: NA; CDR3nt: TGCGCCAGCAGCTTGGTATGGGGGAACACAGATACGCAGTATTTT; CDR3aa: CASSLVWGNTDTQYF
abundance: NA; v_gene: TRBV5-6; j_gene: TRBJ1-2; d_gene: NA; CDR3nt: TGTGCCAGCAGACGAGGGGTCGCGGAACCCATTAACTATGGCTACACCTTC; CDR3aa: CASRRGVAEPINYGYTF
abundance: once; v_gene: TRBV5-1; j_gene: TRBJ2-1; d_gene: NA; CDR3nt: TGCGCCAGCAGCTTGGAAGGGGTTGGGAGGGAGCAGTTCTTC; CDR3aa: CASSLEGVGREQFF
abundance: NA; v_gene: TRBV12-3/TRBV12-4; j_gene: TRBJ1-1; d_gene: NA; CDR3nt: TGTGCCAGCAGCCCCGGGGGAAGCACTGAAGCTTTCTTT; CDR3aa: CASSPGGSTEAFF
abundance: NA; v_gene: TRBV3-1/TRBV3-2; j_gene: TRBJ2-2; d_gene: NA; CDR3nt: TGTGCCACTAAGCCGGGGACAACAACACTAAACACCGGGGAGCTGTTTTTT; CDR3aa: CATKPGTTTLNTGELFF
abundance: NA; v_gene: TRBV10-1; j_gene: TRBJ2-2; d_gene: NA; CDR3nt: TGCGCCAGCAGTGCGGGAAACACCGGGGAGCTGTTTTTT; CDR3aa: CASSAGNTGELFF
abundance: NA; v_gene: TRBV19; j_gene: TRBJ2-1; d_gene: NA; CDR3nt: TGTGCCAGTAGTATAGTAGGGGGACTAATCACTGAGCAGTTCTTC; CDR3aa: CASSIVGGLITEQFF
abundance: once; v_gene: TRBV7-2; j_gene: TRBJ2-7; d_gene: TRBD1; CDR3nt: TGTGCCAGCAGCTTAAGGGCCACAGGGGGCAGTCCCAACTACGAGCAGTACTTC; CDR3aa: CASSLRATGGSPNYEQYF
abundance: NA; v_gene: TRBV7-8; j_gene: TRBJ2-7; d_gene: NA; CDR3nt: TGTGCCAGCAGCTACCGGGACTGGGGCTACGAGCAGTACTTC; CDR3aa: CASSYRDWGYEQYF
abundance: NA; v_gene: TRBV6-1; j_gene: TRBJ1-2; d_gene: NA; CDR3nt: TGTGCCAGCAGTGAAGTCCCCAGGGGCGGTGTCTCCACCTTC; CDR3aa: CASSEVPRGGVSTF
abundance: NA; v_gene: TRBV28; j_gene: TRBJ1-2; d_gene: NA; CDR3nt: TGTGCCAGCAGCCAATATGGCTACACCTTC; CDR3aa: CASSQYGYTF
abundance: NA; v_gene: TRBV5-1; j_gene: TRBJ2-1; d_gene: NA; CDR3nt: TGCGCCAGCAGCTTTGGCCGGGGAAATGAGCAGTTCTTC; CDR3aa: CASSFGRGNEQFF
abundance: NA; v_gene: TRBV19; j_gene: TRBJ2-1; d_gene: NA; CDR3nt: TGTGCCAGTAGTACAGGACAGTTTAGGGCTAATGAGCAGTTCTTC; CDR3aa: CASSTGQFRANEQFF
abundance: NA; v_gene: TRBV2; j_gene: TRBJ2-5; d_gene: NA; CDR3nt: TGTGCCAGCACCTTCCAAGGGGGGGTCCAAGAGACCCAGTACTTC; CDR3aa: CASTFQGGVQETQYF
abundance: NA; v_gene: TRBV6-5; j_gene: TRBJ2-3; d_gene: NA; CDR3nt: TGTGCCAGCAGGCCGCCGGGGGCCGCAGATACGCAGTATTTT; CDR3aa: CASRPPGAADTQYF
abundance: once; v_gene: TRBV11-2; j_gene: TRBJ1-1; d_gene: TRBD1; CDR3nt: TGTGCCAGCAGCCGAGGTCCCGGGACAGGGGATCCTGAAGCTTTCTTT; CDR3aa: CASSRGPGTGDPEAFF
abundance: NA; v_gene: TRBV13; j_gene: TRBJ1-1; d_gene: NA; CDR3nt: TGTGCCAGCAGCCTAAGGGGGGATACTGAAGCTTTCTTT; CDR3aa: CASSLRGDTEAFF
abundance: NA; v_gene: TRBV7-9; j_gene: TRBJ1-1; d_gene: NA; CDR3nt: TGTGCCAGCAGCACTGACCTGAACACTGAAGCTTTCTTT; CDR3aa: CASSTDLNTEAFF
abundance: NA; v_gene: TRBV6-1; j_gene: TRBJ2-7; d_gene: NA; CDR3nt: TGTGCCAGCAGTGAAGCGCCAGGTTGGGACGAGCAGTACTTC; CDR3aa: CASSEAPGWDEQYF
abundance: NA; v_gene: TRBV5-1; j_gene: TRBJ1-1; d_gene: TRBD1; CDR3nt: TGCGCCAGCAGCTTGGGACAGGGGGGAGCTGAAGCTTTCTTT; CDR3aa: CASSLGQGGAEAFF
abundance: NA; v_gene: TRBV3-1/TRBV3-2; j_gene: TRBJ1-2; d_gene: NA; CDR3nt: TGTGCCAGCAGCCAAGAATACTATGGCTACACCTTC; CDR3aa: CASSQEYYGYTF
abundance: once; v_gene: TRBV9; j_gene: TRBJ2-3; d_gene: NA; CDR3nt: TGTGCCAGCAGCGTAGCTTTCACAGATACGCAGTATTTT; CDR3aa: CASSVAFTDTQYF
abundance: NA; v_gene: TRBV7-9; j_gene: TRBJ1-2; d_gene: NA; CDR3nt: TGTGCCAGCAGCTTAGAGGCCATAGTGGTAAATGATAACTATGGCTACACCTTC; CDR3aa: CASSLEAIVVNDNYGYTF
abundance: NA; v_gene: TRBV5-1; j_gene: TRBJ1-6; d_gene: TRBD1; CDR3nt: TGCGCCAGCAGCTTTGACAGGGGGCTTGATTCACCCCTCCACTTT; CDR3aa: CASSFDRGLDSPLHF
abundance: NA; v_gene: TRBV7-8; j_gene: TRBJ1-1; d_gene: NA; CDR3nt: TGTGCCAGCAGCGTAAGCAGGGGGAACACTGAAGCTTTCTTT; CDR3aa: CASSVSRGNTEAFF
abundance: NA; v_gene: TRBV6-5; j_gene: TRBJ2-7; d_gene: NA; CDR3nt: TGTGCCAGCAGTTACCTTTCGACGGTGGGATCCTACGAGCAGTACTTC; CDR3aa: CASSYLSTVGSYEQYF
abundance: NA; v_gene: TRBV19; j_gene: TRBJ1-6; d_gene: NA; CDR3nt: TGTGCCAGTACCGAGAGACAGTCGTCGAATTCACCCCTCCACTTT; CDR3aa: CASTERQSSNSPLHF
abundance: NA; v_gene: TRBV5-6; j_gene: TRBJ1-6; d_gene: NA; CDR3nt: TGTGCCAGCAGCTTGAATATGGGCAGGGAGCGATCACCCCTCCACTTT; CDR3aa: CASSLNMGRERSPLHF
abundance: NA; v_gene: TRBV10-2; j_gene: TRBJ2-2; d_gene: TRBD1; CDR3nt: TGCGCCAGCAGTCTGTTCAGGGGGCGGAGCGGGGAGCTGTTTTTT; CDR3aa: CASSLFRGRSGELFF
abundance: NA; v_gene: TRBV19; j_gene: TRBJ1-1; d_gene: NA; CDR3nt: TGTGCCAGTAACCGCCCACCCTACGACGCAAGGGTCGCGTCGACTGAAGCTTTCTTT; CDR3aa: CASNRPPYDARVASTEAFF
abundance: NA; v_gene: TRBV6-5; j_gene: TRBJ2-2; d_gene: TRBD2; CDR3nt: TGTGCCAGCAGTTACCGTCCGGGAGGCGGGGAGCTGTTTTTT; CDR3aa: CASSYRPGGGELFF
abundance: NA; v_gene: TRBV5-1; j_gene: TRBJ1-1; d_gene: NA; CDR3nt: TGCGCCAGCAGCTTGGGCAGTAACACTGAAGCTTTCTTT; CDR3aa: CASSLGSNTEAFF
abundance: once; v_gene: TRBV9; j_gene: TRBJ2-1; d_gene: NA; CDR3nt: TGTGCCAGCAGCGAGCGGAGCTCCTACAATGAGCAGTTCTTC; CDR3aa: CASSERSSYNEQFF
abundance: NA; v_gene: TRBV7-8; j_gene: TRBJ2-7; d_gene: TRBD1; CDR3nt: TGTGCCAGCAGCGGGGACAGGCGAGAGCAGTACTTC; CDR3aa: CASSGDRREQYF
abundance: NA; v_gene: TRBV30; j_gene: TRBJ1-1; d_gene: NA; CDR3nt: TGTGCCTGGAGGGCCGGGCAGGCCACTGAAGCTTTCTTT; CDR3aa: CAWRAGQATEAFF
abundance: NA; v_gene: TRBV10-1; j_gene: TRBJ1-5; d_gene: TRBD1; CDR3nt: TGCGCCAGCAGTGGAGCGGACAGGACTAGCAATCAGCCCCAGCATTTT; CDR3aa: CASSGADRTSNQPQHF
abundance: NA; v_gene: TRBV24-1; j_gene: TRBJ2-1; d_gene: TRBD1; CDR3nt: TGTGCCACCAGTGATTCAGGGACAGGGATCAATGAGCAGTTCTTC; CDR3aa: CATSDSGTGINEQFF
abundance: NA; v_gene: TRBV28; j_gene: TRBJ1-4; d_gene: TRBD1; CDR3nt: TGTGCCAGCACCAACAACCAGGGGGCAGGTGAAAAACTGTTTTTT; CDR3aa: CASTNNQGAGEKLFF
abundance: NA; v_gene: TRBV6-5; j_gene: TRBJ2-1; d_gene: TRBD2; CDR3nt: TGTGCCAGCAGTATCACTAGCGGGAGTTGGGATGAGCAGTTCTTC; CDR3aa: CASSITSGSWDEQFF
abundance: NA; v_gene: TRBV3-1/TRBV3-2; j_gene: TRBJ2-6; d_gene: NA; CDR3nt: TGTGCCAGCAGCCAAGCCCGGGATCCTGGGGCCAACGTCCTGACTTTC; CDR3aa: CASSQARDPGANVLTF
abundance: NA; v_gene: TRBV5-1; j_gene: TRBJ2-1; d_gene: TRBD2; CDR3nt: TGCGCCAGCAGCTTGCCTAGCGGGGGTGGCAATGAGCAGTTCTTC; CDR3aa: CASSLPSGGGNEQFF
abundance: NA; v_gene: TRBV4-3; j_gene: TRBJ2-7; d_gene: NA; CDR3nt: TGCGCCAGCAGCCAAGGCCCCTTTATCAAAGGGTCCGAGCAGTACTTC; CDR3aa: CASSQGPFIKGSEQYF
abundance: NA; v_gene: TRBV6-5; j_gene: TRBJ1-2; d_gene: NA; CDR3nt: TGTGCCAGCACAGACAGAAATCAGTTCTATGGCTACACCTTC; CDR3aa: CASTDRNQFYGYTF
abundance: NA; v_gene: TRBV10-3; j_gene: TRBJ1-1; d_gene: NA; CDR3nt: TGTGCCATCAGTTCGGTCACTGAAGCTTTCTTT; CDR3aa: CAISSVTEAFF
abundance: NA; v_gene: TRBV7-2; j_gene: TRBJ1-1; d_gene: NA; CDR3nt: TGTGCCAGCAGGGTGGCCCGGAAGGCTTTCTTT; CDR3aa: CASRVARKAFF
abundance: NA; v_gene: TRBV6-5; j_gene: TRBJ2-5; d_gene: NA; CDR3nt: TGTGCCAGCAGTTACCATACGGGGGGCTTGGAGACCCAGTACTTC; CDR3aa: CASSYHTGGLETQYF
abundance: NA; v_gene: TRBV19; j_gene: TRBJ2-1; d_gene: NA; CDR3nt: TGTGCCAGTAGTATCGATCGACAGTACAATGAGCAGTTCTTC; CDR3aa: CASSIDRQYNEQFF
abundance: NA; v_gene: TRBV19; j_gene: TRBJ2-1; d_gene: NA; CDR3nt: TGTGCCAGTAGTGGTCACTCCTACAATGAGCAGTTCTTC; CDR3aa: CASSGHSYNEQFF
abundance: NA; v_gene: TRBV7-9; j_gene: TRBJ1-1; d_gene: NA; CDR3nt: TGTGCCAGCAGCTTAGACGGGGGATACACTGAAGCTTTCTTT; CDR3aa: CASSLDGGYTEAFF